A single sample gave rise to the 25 T cell receptor beta chains below, sequenced in a study of beta chain features in type 1 diabetes. Study-wide points: TCRB CDR3 length was moderately but significantly reduced in all four CD4+ subsets of Type 1 diabetes patients.

Antigens for these TCRs are unknown. Of the isolated RNA, all was reverse transcribed, and so the sequenced material was expressed TCRB transcripts. The assay was immunoSEQ multiplex PCR, and TCRdb's table has in-frame clones only and misses some. The data contain a few hundred thousand clones, around 12% of them singletons. The material sequenced was naive CD4+ T cells from blood. The source is a woman under 30 with type 1 diabetes.

In its sample, this clone was seen a few times. This chain links TRBV2 with TRBJ1-5, with TRBD1 matching over 10 bases. Trimming took 8 bases from V and 4 from J; bases not matched to a gene: 2. Germline loops: CDR1 SNHLY, CDR2 FYNNEI. The CDR3 spans 13 residues. The CDR3 loop is CASWTGGNQPQHF. The CDR3 region has the DNA TGTGCCAGCTGGACAGGGGGAAATCAGCCCCAGCATTTT.

This clone was seen only a few times. J is TRBJ1-4 and V is TRBV13; unclear D gene. Germline assignment: CDR1 PRHDT and CDR2 FYEKMQ (reference sequence). The CDR3 consists of 14 residues. Trimming stripped 5 bases from V and 4 bases from J, with 11 bases between. Here the CDR3 reads CASSRARDNEKLFF. The DNA of the CDR3 is TGTGCCAGCAGCCGGGCGCGGGATAATGAAAAACTGTTTTTT.

This clone was counted between two and nine times. The chain recombines TRBV29-1 with TRBJ1-1, with 7 positions matching TRBD1. CDR3 length: 15 amino acids. Germline assignment: CDR1 SQVTM and CDR2 ANQGSEA. V trimming: 6 bases; J trimming: 1 base; junction bases outside the gene matches: 11. The CDR3 nucleotides read TGCAGCGTCGACAGGGATTCCTGGGGGAACACTGAAGCTTTCTTT. Translation gives CSVDRDSWGNTEAFF.

The chain has TRBV28 and TRBJ2-7; 7 positions match TRBD2. Germline-derived CDR1 and CDR2 are MDHEN and SYDVKM. The V gene end was trimmed by 5 bases and the J gene end by 2 bases; junction bases not matched to a gene: 6. This CDR3 has 14 residues. The CDR3 protein is CASSRGGGPYEQYF. In DNA form, the CDR3 reads TGTGCCAGCAGTAGAGGCGGGGGACCCTACGAGCAGTACTTC.

This clone has just a few counts. The chain links TRBV7-9 to TRBJ2-3, with D possibly matching TRBD2 (6 bases). Trimming left V 7 bases short and J 4 bases short, with 15 bases between. Germline CDR1 is SEHNR and CDR2 is FQNEAQ (reference sequence). CDR3 size: 14 residues. The CDR3 coding sequence is TGTGCCAGCACCAAGGGGCCGGGGGCAGATACGCAGTATTTT. Translation: CASTKGPGADTQYF. The full variable domain, completed using reference TRBV7-9 and TRBJ2-3, is DTGVSQNPRHKITKRGQNVTFRCDPISEHNRLYWYRQTLGQGPEFLTYFQNEAQLEKSRLLSDRFSAERPKGSFSTLEIQRTEQGDSAMYLCASTKGPGADTQYFGPGTRLTVL.

This clone was detected a few times. The CDR3: CASSLPGQELRGYTF. The DNA for the CDR3 is TGTGCCAGCAGCTTACCGGGACAGGAATTGCGGGGCTACACCTTC. The chain couples TRBV7-2 to TRBJ1-2, with TRBD1 identical over 8 bases. The CDR3 is made up of 15 amino acids. V trimming: 2 bases; J trimming: 8 bases; junction bases outside the gene matches: 10. Germline assignment: CDR1 SGHTA and CDR2 FQGNSA.

The rearrangement joins TRBV18 to TRBJ1-5; D is perhaps TRBD1 (5 bases). There are 14 residues in the CDR3. Trimming took 3 bases from V and 4 from J, leaving 10 bases between them. Looked up from germline, CDR1 is KGHSH and CDR2 is LQKENI. The CDR3 reads CASSPGRGNQPQHF. DNA of the CDR3: TGTGCCAGCTCACCGGGACGGGGGAATCAGCCCCAGCATTTT.

The V and J genes are TRBV15 and TRBJ1-3, with a tentative D call TRBD1 (5 bases). V was clipped by 4 bases and J by 4 bases, with 8 bases between them. The CDR3 is 13 residues long. In germline, CDR1 is LNHNV, CDR2 YYDKDF (reference sequence). The CDR3 reads CATSTRGGNTIYF. CDR3 DNA sequence: TGTGCCACCAGCACACGGGGGGGAAACACCATATATTTT.

This clone was seen only a few times. This sequence joins TRBV6-4 and TRBJ1-1; D is perhaps TRBD1 (5 bases). From germline, CDR1 is MRHNA and CDR2 SNTAGT. V was clipped by 4 bases and J by 3 bases, with 9 bases between them. This CDR3 is 13 amino acids long. The CDR3 region is CASSATGDTEAFF. The CDR3, as DNA: TGTGCCAGCAGTGCCACAGGAGACACTGAAGCTTTCTTT.

The chain links TRBV29-1 to TRBJ2-5; tentatively, D is TRBD1 (5 bases). Looked up from germline, CDR1 is SQVTM and CDR2 is ANQGSEA. V shed 4 bases and J shed 1 base, with 7 bases lying between them. The CDR3 has 12 amino acids. CDR3 nucleotide sequence: TGCAGCGTTGGACAGCTCCAAGAGACCCAGTACTTC. This translates into CSVGQLQETQYF.

This clone was found a few times. The chain carries TRBV19 and TRBJ2-1; D ambiguous. The CDR3 contains 14 residues. From germline, CDR1 is LNHDA and CDR2 SQIVND (reference sequence). The V end lost 3 bases, the J end lost 7 bases, and 13 bases lay between the germline ends. CDR3 coding DNA: TGTGCCAGTAGTATCTCATCGTCTGCGAATGAGCAGTTCTTC. Residues: CASSISSSANEQFF. The full variable domain, rest sourced from reference TRBV19 and TRBJ2-1, is DGGITQSPKYLFRKEGQNVTLSCEQNLNHDAMYWYRQDPGQGLRLIYYSQIVNDFQKGDIAEGYSVSREKKESFPLTVTSAQKNPTAFYLCASSISSSANEQFFGPGTRLTVL.

The V gene is TRBV11-2, the J gene TRBJ2-3, with D possibly matching TRBD2 (5 bases). The CDR3 is 14 residues long. CDR1 is SGHAT, CDR2 FQNNGV, per germline. V lost 1 base and J lost 4, with 9 bases in between. CDR3 DNA sequence: TGTGCCAGCAGCTTAGGTCCGGGGTCAGATACGCAGTATTTT. The encoded protein is CASSLGPGSDTQYF.

This rearrangement joins TRBV5-6 to TRBJ1-4; D is ambiguous. CDR3 size: 13 residues. Trimming shortened V by 1 base and J by 8 bases, and 9 bases separated the two germline ends. Germline CDR1 SGHDT, CDR2 YYEEEE. The CDR3 region is CASSLSWYEKLFF. As DNA, the CDR3 is TGTGCCAGCAGCTTGAGCTGGTACGAAAAACTGTTTTTT.

This clone was observed a few times. The rearrangement links TRBV2 to TRBJ2-7; a possible D gene is TRBD2 (6 bases). The CDR3 totals 11 residues. The V and J ends lost 6 bases and 3 bases respectively, with 6 bases between them. CDR1 SNHLY and CDR2 FYNNEI come from the germline V gene. The CDR3 sequence is CASREGYEQYF. The CDR3 nucleotides read TGTGCCAGCAGGGAGGGCTACGAGCAGTACTTC. The full variable domain, rest sourced from reference TRBV2 and TRBJ2-7, is EPEVTQTPSHQVTQMGQEVILRCVPISNHLYFYWYRQILGQKVEFLVSFYNNEISEKSEIFDDQFSVERPDGSNFTLKIRSTKLEDSAMYFCASREGYEQYFGPGTRLTVT.

This clone occurred a few times. The rearrangement joins TRBV5-4 to TRBJ2-6, with a weak D call TRBD1 (6 bases). This CDR3 contains 14 residues. The germline gives CDR1 SGHNT, CDR2 YYREEE (reference sequence). The V gene lost 4 bases and the J gene lost 6 bases, with 11 bases spanning the gap. In nucleotides, the CDR3 is TGTGCCAGCAGCCCCGGACAGCCGGCCAACGTCCTGACTTTC. Its protein is CASSPGQPANVLTF.

This clone was counted only a few times. This chain connects TRBV7-9 to TRBJ2-5, with 7 bases fitting TRBD2. Germline-derived CDR1 and CDR2 are SEHNR and FQNEAQ (reference sequence). Trimming at V came to 5 bases and at J to 5 bases, leaving 14 bases not matched to a gene. This CDR3 contains 16 residues. The CDR3 region is CASSLTWEGFGETQYF. DNA of the CDR3: TGTGCCAGCAGCCTAACGTGGGAGGGCTTCGGGGAGACCCAGTACTTC.

This clone has just a few counts. V and J are TRBV4-2 and TRBJ1-1; no definite D call. The CDR3 loop spans 14 amino acids. V was clipped by 1 base and J by 0 bases, with 6 bases between them. Germline V gene lookup returns CDR1 LGHNA and CDR2 YNFKEQ. The CDR3 is CASSQGQVNTEAFF. The CDR3 DNA sequence: TGTGCCAGCAGCCAAGGTCAGGTGAACACTGAAGCTTTCTTT.

V is TRBV25-1 and J is TRBJ2-5; TRBD2 matches at 7 bases. This CDR3 contains 14 residues. V lost 7 bases and J lost 2; bases outside the gene matches: 7. The germline V gene encodes CDR1 MGHDK and CDR2 SYGVNS. The CDR3 nucleotides read TGTGCCAGCAACGGGGGGTCCCGACAAGAGACCCAGTACTTC. This gives the protein CASNGGSRQETQYF.

A few counts support this clone. This rearrangement joins TRBV15 to TRBJ1-4; 8 nucleotides line up with TRBD1. From germline, CDR1 is LNHNV and CDR2 YYDKDF (reference sequence). This CDR3 spans 14 amino acids. Trimming removed 3 bases from V and 6 bases from J; junction bases left unmatched: 3. The CDR3 spells CATSRTGAYEKLFF. The CDR3 DNA reads TGTGCCACCAGCAGGACAGGGGCATATGAAAAACTGTTTTTT.

The chain is built from TRBV5-4 and TRBJ2-1; TRBD1 might be the D (5 bases). CDR1 is SGHNT and CDR2 is YYREEE in the germline V gene (reference sequence). The CDR3 sequence is 15 residues long. The ends were cut back, 0 bases at V and 7 bases at J, with 14 bases in the middle. CDR3 protein: CASSLDQSYRNEQFF. CDR3 DNA sequence: TGTGCCAGCAGCTTGGATCAGAGTTACAGGAATGAGCAGTTCTTC.

This chain links TRBV10-3 with TRBJ1-6, with D possibly matching TRBD1 (6 bases). The CDR3 extends over 14 amino acids. Trimming cost V 7 bases and J 8 bases, with 15 bases left between them. Germline V gene lookup returns CDR1 ENHRY and CDR2 SYGVKD. The CDR3 is CAITSGDGDSPLHF. The CDR3, as DNA: TGTGCCATCACCTCAGGGGACGGAGATTCACCCCTCCACTTT.

Only a few counts were recorded for this clone. The chain couples TRBV19 to TRBJ1-1, with a possible D match to TRBD1 (5 bases). The CDR3 consists of 14 residues. In germline, CDR1 is LNHDA, CDR2 SQIVND (reference sequence). V was shortened by 6 bases and J by 1 base, with 12 bases between the two germline ends. Here the CDR3 reads CASRTLDRNTEAFF. The CDR3 DNA reads TGTGCCAGTAGAACTCTCGACAGGAACACTGAAGCTTTCTTT. The full variable domain, in which reference TRBV19 and TRBJ1-1 provide the parts outside the CDR3, is DGGITQSPKYLFRKEGQNVTLSCEQNLNHDAMYWYRQDPGQGLRLIYYSQIVNDFQKGDIAEGYSVSREKKESFPLTVTSAQKNPTAFYLCASRTLDRNTEAFFGQGTRLTVV.

V is TRBV30 and J is TRBJ1-1; 7 bases agree with TRBD1. The ends lost 5 bases at V and 1 base at J; junction bases unmatched: 4. CDR3 length: 13 amino acids. CDR1 and CDR2 from the germline V gene are GTSNPN and SVGIG (reference sequence). Written as DNA, the CDR3 is TGTGCCTGGGCCCGGACAGGGAACACTGAAGCTTTCTTT. Its protein is CAWARTGNTEAFF.

Only a few counts were recorded for this clone. The chain couples TRBV4-3 to TRBJ2-3; no reliable D call. Germline CDR1 is LGHNA and CDR2 is YSLEER. V shed 5 bases and J shed 6 bases, with 6 bases lying between them. This CDR3 has 11 residues. The CDR3 reads CASSFGDTQYF. The CDR3, as DNA: TGCGCCAGCAGCTTCGGGGATACGCAGTATTTT.

The V gene is TRBV29-1, the J gene TRBJ2-2, with TRBD1 matching over 8 bases. Germline-derived CDR1 and CDR2 are SQVTM and ANQGSEA. The V and J ends lost 5 bases and 1 base, in that order; junction bases with no gene match: 6. The CDR3 has 15 residues. CDR3 in DNA: TGCAGCGTTCTCATCGGGACAGGGAACACCGGGGAGCTGTTTTTT. Translating gives CSVLIGTGNTGELFF.